This T cell receptor (beta chain) was retrieved from a study of response to subunit inactivated influenza vaccine. Study results and limitations: The authors suggested that few new T cells are recruited per seasonal influenza vaccination.

TCRdb processed the RT-PCR reads anew with MiXCR; each CDR3 protein has one entry. The sample holds approximately 570,000 distinct CDR3 sequences; 6% to 9% are singletons and the top ten take approximately 12%. Germline loops: CDR1 ENHRY, CDR2 SYGVKD. Trimming pared 10 bases from V and 4 bases from J, leaving 11 bases between. This CDR3 is built from 12 residues. This clonotype was seen repeatedly, ten times or more. Its antigen remains unknown. This rearrangement joins TRBV10-3 to TRBJ1-5; weak D call: TRBD1 (6 bases). This TCR was recovered from a man in his fifties or sixties who received an inactivated influenza vaccine. Sequenced here: PBMCs from blood, sampled around 25 months after vaccination. DNA of the CDR3: TGTGCCACGGGACACGGTAATCAGCCCCAGCATTTT. Protein product: CATGHGNQPQHF.